These 8 T cell receptor beta chains came from one sample sequenced in a study of OX40 agonist ivuxolimab in advanced cancers. Libraries were built with the immunoSEQ multiplex PCR assay. Held by TCRdb, this immuneACCESS table contains in-frame sequences only and omits some clones. Under half of the omission traces to an unresolved V gene where checked; the cause of the rest is unknown. The sample table lists 66,000 or so clones, 80% to 85% of them with a count of one. Clones ranked in the top ten supply almost 4.5% of the sample. The specimen was CD4+ or CD8+ T cells sorted from blood, collected in a trial of the OX40 agonist ivuxolimab. Receptors originate from an adult with an advanced solid tumor such as melanoma, head and neck, liver or kidney cancer.

The genes are TRBV5-1 and TRBJ2-7; perhaps TRBD2 as D (6 bases). Looked up from germline, CDR1 is SGHRS and CDR2 is YFSETQ. V lost 7 bases and J lost 2, with 16 bases in between. This CDR3 is built from 14 residues. CDR3 residues: CASRRETQPYEQYF. The CDR3 DNA reads as TGCGCCAGCCGGAGGGAAACCCAACCCTACGAGCAGTACTTC.

The V call is TRBV5-5, the J call TRBJ1-2; a possible D gene is TRBD1 (6 bases). CDR3 length: 17 residues. Deletions cut 1 base from V and 0 bases from J, with 16 bases between. Germline V CDR1 and CDR2: SGHKS, YYEKEE (reference sequence). In nucleotides, the CDR3 is TGTGCCAGCAGCTTGACAGGGACCTTGGGAGCTAACTATGGCTACACCTTC. It specifies CASSLTGTLGANYGYTF.

The chain uses TRBV5-4 and TRBJ1-3; tentative D call: TRBD1 (5 bases). There are 14 residues in the CDR3. The V end lost 0 bases, the J end lost 4 bases, and 8 bases lay between the germline ends. Germline V gene lookup returns CDR1 SGHNT and CDR2 YYREEE (reference sequence). DNA of the CDR3: TGTGCCAGCAGCTTGGACAGGTCGGGAAACACCATATATTTT. Its protein is CASSLDRSGNTIYF.

As to this clone: An end of the junction differs from the germline gene, which may be a read error. This sequence joins TRBV2 and TRBJ1-3; 10 bases map to TRBD1. The CDR3 totals 17 residues. Per germline, CDR1 SNHLY and CDR2 FYNNEI. This CDR3 is CASSEDRGLAGGNTIYF. The CDR3 DNA follows: TGTGCCAGCAGCGAAGACAGGGGGCTAGCTGGTGGAAACACCATATATTTT.

This clone showed up just once. The J gene is TRBJ2-5, the V gene TRBV19; 7 bases map to TRBD1. From germline, CDR1 is LNHDA and CDR2 SQIVND (reference sequence). V lost 6 bases to trimming and J lost 3 bases; unmatched junction nucleotides: 7. CDR3 length: 14 residues. CDR3 bases: TGTGCCAGTAGCGACAGGGCGAAAGAAGAGACCCAGTACTTC. Residues: CASSDRAKEETQYF.

The chain couples TRBV6-6 to TRBJ1-1; maybe TRBD1 (6 bases). The germline V gene has CDR1 MNHNY and CDR2 SVGAGI (reference sequence). V was trimmed by 6 bases and J by 5 bases, leaving 19 bases between them. This CDR3 is 15 amino acids long. CDR3 DNA: TGTGCCAGCAGCCTAGGGGGAGGACCGAAGACTGAAGCTTTCTTT. It is translated as CASSLGGGPKTEAFF.

V usage is TRBV6-5 and J usage is TRBJ2-5; 9 bases line up with TRBD1. The CDR3 totals 15 residues. The V gene end was trimmed by 6 bases and the J gene end by 4 bases; junction bases not matched to a gene: 9. CDR1 is MNHEY and CDR2 is SVGAGI in the germline V gene. CDR3 bases: TGTGCCAGCAGAAGTAGGGGACAGGGCACAGAGACCCAGTACTTC. As protein: CASRSRGQGTETQYF.

This sequence joins TRBV6-5 and TRBJ1-2; 8 nucleotides agree with TRBD1. CDR1 is MNHEY and CDR2 is SVGAGI in the germline V gene. CDR3 length equals 15 residues. V trimming: 2 bases; J trimming: 6 bases; junction bases outside the gene matches: 8. CDR3 sequence (DNA): TGTGCCAGCAGTTACACTCAGGGGGCGAGTCATGGCTACACCTTC. This gives the protein CASSYTQGASHGYTF.